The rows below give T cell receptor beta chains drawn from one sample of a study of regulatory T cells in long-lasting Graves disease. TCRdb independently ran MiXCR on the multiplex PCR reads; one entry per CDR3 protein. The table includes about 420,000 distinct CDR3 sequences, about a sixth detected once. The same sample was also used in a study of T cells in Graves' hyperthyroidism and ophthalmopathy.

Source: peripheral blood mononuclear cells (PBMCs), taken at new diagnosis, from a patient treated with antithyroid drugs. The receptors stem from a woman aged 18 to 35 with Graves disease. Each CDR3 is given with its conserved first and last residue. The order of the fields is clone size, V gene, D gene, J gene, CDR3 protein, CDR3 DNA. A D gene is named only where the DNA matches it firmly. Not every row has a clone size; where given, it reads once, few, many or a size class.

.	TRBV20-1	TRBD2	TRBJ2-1	CSARDDASGTNEQFF	TGCAGTGCTAGAGATGACGCTAGCGGGACCAATGAGCAGTTCTTC
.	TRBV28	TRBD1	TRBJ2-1	CASSKRTGIYNEQFF	TGTGCCAGCAGTAAGCGGACAGGGATTTACAATGAGCAGTTCTTC
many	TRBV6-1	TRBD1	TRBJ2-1	CANTSTGVSNEQFF	TGTGCCAACACGTCGACAGGGGTCAGCAATGAGCAGTTCTTC
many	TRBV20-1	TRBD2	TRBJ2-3	CSARRLAGDSLDTQYF	TGCAGTGCTAGGCGTCTTGCGGGAGATAGTCTAGATACGCAGTATTTT
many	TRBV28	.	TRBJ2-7	CASSFPRVPIIGEQYF	TGTGCCAGCAGCTTCCCCAGGGTCCCCATTATCGGCGAGCAGTACTTC
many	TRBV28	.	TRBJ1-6	CASSFSVSPLHF	TGTGCCAGCAGTTTCTCCGTTTCACCCCTCCACTTT
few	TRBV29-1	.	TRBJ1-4	CSVEEKLFF	TGCAGCGTTGAAGAAAAACTGTTTTTT
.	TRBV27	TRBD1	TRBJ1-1	CASSRTGGLEAFF	TGTGCCAGCAGTAGGACAGGGGGTTTAGAAGCTTTCTTT
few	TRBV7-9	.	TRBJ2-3	CASNPQRGQGPDTQYF	TGTGCCAGCAACCCCCAGAGGGGTCAAGGGCCAGATACGCAGTATTTT
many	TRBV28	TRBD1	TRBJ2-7	CASSPDAGQAYEQYF	TGTGCCAGCAGTCCCGATGCCGGACAGGCCTACGAGCAGTACTTC
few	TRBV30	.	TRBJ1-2	CAWKSGGRFYGYTF	TGTGCCTGGAAGTCGGGGGGGCGCTTCTATGGCTACACCTTC
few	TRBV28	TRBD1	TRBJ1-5	CASGGTGDQPQHF	TGTGCCAGCGGAGGGACAGGGGACCAGCCCCAGCATTTT
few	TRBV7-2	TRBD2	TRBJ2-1	CASSQRTSGRDEQFF	TGTGCCAGCAGCCAACGGACTAGCGGGCGCGATGAGCAGTTCTTC
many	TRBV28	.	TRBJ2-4	CASRGALAKNIQYF	TGTGCCAGCAGGGGGGCCTTAGCCAAAAACATTCAGTACTTC
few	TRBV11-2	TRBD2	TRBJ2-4	CASSFHLAGVDKNIQYF	TGTGCCAGCAGCTTTCACTTAGCGGGAGTCGACAAAAACATTCAGTACTTC
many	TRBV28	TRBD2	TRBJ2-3	CASCLIAGGNTDTQYF	TGTGCCAGCTGCCTCATAGCGGGAGGGAACACAGATACGCAGTATTTT
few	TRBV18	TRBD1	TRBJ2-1	CASSPGQGTNEQFF	TGTGCCAGCTCACCGGGACAGGGTACCAATGAGCAGTTCTTC
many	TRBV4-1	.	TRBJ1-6	CASSQESKNLGVNSPLHF	TGCGCCAGCAGCCAAGAATCTAAGAACCTGGGGGTTAATTCACCCCTCCACTTT
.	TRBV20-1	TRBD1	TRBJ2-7	CSATGQTYEQYF	TGCAGTGCTACGGGACAGACCTACGAGCAGTACTTC
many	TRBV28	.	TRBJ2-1	CASSALGTSGNEQFF	TGTGCCAGCAGTGCCCTCGGGACTTCGGGGAATGAGCAGTTCTTC
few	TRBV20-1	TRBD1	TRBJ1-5	CSVPAQGVNQPQHF	TGCAGTGTTCCAGCACAGGGGGTCAATCAGCCCCAGCATTTT
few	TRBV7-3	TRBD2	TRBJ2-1	CASSLNLAGVSEQFF	TGTGCCAGCAGCTTAAATCTAGCGGGAGTAAGTGAGCAGTTCTTC
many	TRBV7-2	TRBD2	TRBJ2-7	CASSPWTSGSFSVGEQYF	TGTGCCAGCAGCCCCTGGACTAGCGGGAGTTTCTCGGTTGGCGAGCAGTACTTC
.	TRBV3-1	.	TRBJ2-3	CASSQVSGGNTDTQYF	TGTGCCAGCAGCCAAGTGAGCGGCGGGAACACAGATACGCAGTATTTT
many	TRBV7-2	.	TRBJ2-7	CASSPSAYEQYF	TGTGCCAGCAGCCCGAGCGCCTACGAGCAGTACTTC
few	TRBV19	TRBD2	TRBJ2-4	CASRASGRRNIQYF	TGTGCCAGTAGGGCTAGCGGGAGACGAAACATTCAGTACTTC
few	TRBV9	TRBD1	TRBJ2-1	CASSPRTGLNEQFF	TGTGCCAGCAGCCCCCGGACAGGGTTAAATGAGCAGTTCTTC
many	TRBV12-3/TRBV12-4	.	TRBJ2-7	CASSLWAGEQYF	TGTGCCAGCAGTTTGTGGGCTGGCGAGCAGTACTTC
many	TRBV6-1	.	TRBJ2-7	CASSEQGRSYEQYF	TGTGCCAGCAGTGAACAGGGGAGGTCCTACGAGCAGTACTTC
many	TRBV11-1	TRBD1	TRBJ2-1	CASGQGDRDDEQFF	TGTGCCAGTGGTCAGGGGGACAGGGATGATGAGCAGTTCTTC
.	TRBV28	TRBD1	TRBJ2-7	CASNPGTGPTYEQYF	TGTGCCAGCAACCCCGGGACAGGCCCTACCTACGAGCAGTACTTC
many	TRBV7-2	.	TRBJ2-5	CASTTGGARETQYF	TGTGCCAGCACCACTGGGGGGGCACGAGAGACCCAGTACTTC
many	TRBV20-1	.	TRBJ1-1	CSAQTDTAVGEAFF	TGCAGTGCCCAAACGGACACGGCGGTGGGGGAAGCTTTCTTT
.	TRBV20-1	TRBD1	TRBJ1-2	CSARDNRQGAGGYTF	TGCAGTGCTAGAGATAATCGACAGGGGGCCGGTGGCTACACCTTC
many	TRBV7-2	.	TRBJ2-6	CASSRDGVPGANVLTF	TGTGCCAGCAGCCGGGACGGGGTCCCTGGGGCCAACGTCCTGACTTTC
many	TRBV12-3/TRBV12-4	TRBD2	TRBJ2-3	CASRRAGGNTDTQYF	TGTGCCAGCAGGAGAGCGGGAGGTAACACAGATACGCAGTATTTT
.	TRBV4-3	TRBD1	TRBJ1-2	CASSHNRGFRNYGYTF	TGCGCCAGCAGCCACAACAGGGGATTCCGTAACTATGGCTACACCTTC
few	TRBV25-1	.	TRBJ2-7	CASSPYFTSEQYF	TGTGCCAGCAGCCCCTACTTTACGAGCGAGCAGTACTTC
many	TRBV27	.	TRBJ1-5	CASSLSGHGQPQHF	TGTGCCAGCAGTTTATCAGGGCACGGACAGCCCCAGCATTTT
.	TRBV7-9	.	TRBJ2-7	CASSLTGEQYF	TGTGCCAGCAGCTTAACGGGAGAGCAGTACTTC
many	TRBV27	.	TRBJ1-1	CASSLSNRVETEAFF	TGTGCCAGCAGTTTATCGAACAGGGTAGAGACTGAAGCTTTCTTT
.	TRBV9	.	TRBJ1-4	CASSFETGPATNEKLFF	TGTGCCAGCAGCTTCGAGACCGGACCCGCAACTAATGAAAAACTGTTTTTT
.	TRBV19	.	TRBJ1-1	CASSIYIWNTEAFF	TGTGCCAGTAGTATATATATCTGGAACACTGAAGCTTTCTTT
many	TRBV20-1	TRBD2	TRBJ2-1	CSAQSGGGEQFF	TGCAGTGCTCAGTCTGGGGGGGGAGAGCAGTTCTTC
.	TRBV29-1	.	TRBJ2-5	CSAKGLQETQYF	TGCAGCGCCAAAGGGCTACAAGAGACCCAGTACTTC
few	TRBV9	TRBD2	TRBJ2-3	CASSVGASGMTDTQYF	TGTGCCAGCAGCGTAGGGGCTAGCGGGATGACAGATACGCAGTATTTT
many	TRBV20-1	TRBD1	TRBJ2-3	CSARRDRDLDTQYF	TGCAGTGCTAGACGGGACAGGGATCTGGATACGCAGTATTTT
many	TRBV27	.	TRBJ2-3	CASSSELADTQYF	TGTGCCAGCAGTTCCGAACTAGCAGATACGCAGTATTTT
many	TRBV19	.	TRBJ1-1	CASTPSGVDTEAFF	TGTGCCAGTACCCCGAGTGGGGTTGACACTGAAGCTTTCTTT
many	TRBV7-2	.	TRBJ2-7	CASSSRRFGSYEQYF	TGTGCCAGCAGCTCCAGAAGGTTCGGCTCCTACGAGCAGTACTTC
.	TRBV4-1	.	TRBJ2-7	CASRPTGKNEQYF	TGCGCCAGCAGACCCACAGGAAAAAACGAGCAGTACTTC
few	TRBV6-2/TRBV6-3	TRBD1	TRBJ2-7	CASSYLGTGADYEQYF	TGTGCCAGCAGTTACTTAGGGACAGGGGCCGACTACGAGCAGTACTTC
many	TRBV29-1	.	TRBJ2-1	CSVVLPPRLYNEQFF	TGCAGCGTCGTTCTTCCTCCCAGACTTTACAATGAGCAGTTCTTC